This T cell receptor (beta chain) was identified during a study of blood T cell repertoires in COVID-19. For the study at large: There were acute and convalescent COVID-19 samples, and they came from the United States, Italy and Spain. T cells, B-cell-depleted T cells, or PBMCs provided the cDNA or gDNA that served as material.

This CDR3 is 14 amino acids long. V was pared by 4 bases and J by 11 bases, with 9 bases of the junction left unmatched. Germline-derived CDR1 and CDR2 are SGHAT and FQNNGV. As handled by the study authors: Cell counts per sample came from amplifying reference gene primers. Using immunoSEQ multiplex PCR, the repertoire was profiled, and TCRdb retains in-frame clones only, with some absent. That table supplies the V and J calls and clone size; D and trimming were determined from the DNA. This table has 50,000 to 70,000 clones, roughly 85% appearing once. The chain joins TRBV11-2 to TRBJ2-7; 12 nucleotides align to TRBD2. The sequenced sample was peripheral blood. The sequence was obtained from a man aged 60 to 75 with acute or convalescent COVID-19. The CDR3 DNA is TGTGCCAGCAGCTATGGGGTGGCTAGCGGGAGGGAGTACTTC. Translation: CASSYGVASGREYF.